Listed here are 18 T cell receptor beta chains from one sample, sequenced in a study of cytomegalovirus exposure and HLA in healthy donors. 13 Jbeta primers and 60 Vbeta primers were used for the PCR. Assay used: immunoSEQ multiplex PCR; TCRdb lists only in-frame clones, some missing. The sample lists about 140,000 clones, roughly 80% occurring once. The sequenced material came from PBMCs. The source is a man aged 35-49 years in good health and CMV-seronegative.

This clone showed up just once. The CDR3 loop reads CAWSETGYNEQFF. Here the CDR3 DNA reads TGTGCCTGGAGTGAAACAGGCTACAATGAGCAGTTCTTC. V usage is TRBV30 and J usage is TRBJ2-1, with a weak D call TRBD1 (5 bases). The length of the CDR3 is 13 residues. Germline V gives CDR1 GTSNPN, CDR2 SVGIG (reference sequence). V shed 1 base and J shed 3 bases, with 7 bases lying between them.

V gene TRBV19 combines with J gene TRBJ1-2; TRBD1 is a possible D gene (6 bases). The CDR3 is 16 residues long. Trimming pared 5 bases from V and 4 bases from J, leaving 20 bases between. Germline loops: CDR1 LNHDA, CDR2 SQIVND (reference sequence). The CDR3 nucleotides are TGTGCCAGTAGTCTAAATGGACAGTCCGAAGTCTATGGCTACACCTTC. This gives the protein CASSLNGQSEVYGYTF.

The chain employs TRBV4-3 and TRBJ2-3; 10 nucleotides line up with TRBD1. The CDR3 covers 16 residues. The V gene's germline CDR1 is LGHNA and CDR2 YSLEER. The V segment lost 5 bases and the J segment 4 bases; nucleotides outside the gene matches: 9. CDR3 protein: CASSAAGQGIPDTQYF. The CDR3 region has the DNA TGCGCCAGCAGCGCGGCGGGACAGGGGATACCAGATACGCAGTATTTT.

The chain joins TRBV4-3 to TRBJ1-6; 7 nucleotides match TRBD1. V lost 1 base, J lost 6 bases, and 9 bases stayed unmatched. CDR3 length: 17 amino acids. The V gene's germline CDR1 is LGHNA and CDR2 YSLEER. This chain's CDR3 is CASSQGSTGQSNSPLHF. CDR3 coding DNA: TGCGCCAGCAGCCAAGGCTCGACGGGACAGTCTAATTCACCCCTCCACTTT.

The chain combines TRBV12-5 with TRBJ2-1; 7 bases map to TRBD2. This CDR3 has 17 residues. Germline loops: CDR1 LGHNT, CDR2 FRNRAP. V lost 0 bases, J lost 3 bases, and 8 bases stayed unmatched. The CDR3 sequence is CASGLVPSGRYYNEQFF. As DNA, the CDR3 is TGTGCTAGTGGTTTGGTACCTAGCGGTAGATACTACAATGAGCAGTTCTTC. Combining the CDR3 with reference TRBV12-5 and TRBJ2-1 gives the whole variable domain DARVTQTPRHKVTEMGQEVTMRCQPILGHNTVFWYRQTMMQGLELLAYFRNRAPLDDSGMPKDRFSAEMPDATLATLKIQPSEPRDSAVYFCASGLVPSGRYYNEQFFGPGTRLTVL.

This clone was observed a handful of times. The chain uses TRBV5-1 and TRBJ2-5; D is possibly TRBD2 (5 bases). Germline CDR1 reads SGHRS; CDR2 reads YFSETQ. V was cut by 5 bases and J by 2 bases, with 19 bases left in between. There are 16 residues in the CDR3. For the CDR3, the DNA is TGCGCCAGCAGTCCTTCCTCGGGAACCCAACAAGAGACCCAGTACTTC. It codes for CASSPSSGTQQETQYF.

This rearrangement joins TRBV2 to TRBJ1-6, with TRBD1 matching over 8 bases. The trim removed 6 bases at V and 6 bases at J, leaving 7 bases unmatched. Germline CDR1 and CDR2: SNHLY and FYNNEI. CDR3 length: 15 residues. In DNA, the CDR3 is TGTGCCAGCAGGCCCCAGACAGGGGTTAATTCACCCCTCCACTTT. This encodes CASRPQTGVNSPLHF.

The chain combines TRBV30 with TRBJ2-5, with 8 bases lining up with TRBD2. Gene TRBJ2-7 matches the end of the DNA better, so the J call may be wrong. Germline V gene sequence: CDR1 GTSNPN, CDR2 SVGIG (reference sequence). This CDR3 has 13 amino acids. The CDR3 nucleotides read TGTGCCTGGAGTCGGTCGGGGGGGTACGAGCAGTACTTC. It translates to CAWSRSGGYEQYF.

The chain joins TRBV18 to TRBJ1-2, with 7 bases identical to TRBD1. The CDR3 loop spans 14 amino acids. The trim removed 3 bases at V and 7 bases at J, leaving 8 bases unmatched. Germline CDR1 and CDR2: KGHSH and LQKENI. CDR3 region: CASSPGQQGGGYTF. In DNA form, the CDR3 reads TGTGCCAGCTCACCGGGACAGCAAGGAGGTGGCTACACCTTC.

The rearrangement joins TRBV29-1 to TRBJ1-3, with a tentative D call TRBD1 (6 bases). V was clipped by 7 bases and J by 0 bases, with 10 bases between them. Germline values: CDR1 SQVTM, CDR2 ANQGSEA. This CDR3 spans 13 amino acids. The CDR3 reads CSAVDSSGNTIYF. In DNA, the CDR3 is TGCAGCGCCGTGGACAGCTCTGGAAACACCATATATTTT.

On this clone itself: Germline and junction disagree at one end, which may indicate a read error. The V call is TRBV4-3, the J call TRBJ1-5; no reliable D call. The CDR3 sequence is 14 residues long. CDR1 is LGHNA, CDR2 YSLEER, per germline. CDR3 sequence reads: CASSEDPLNQPQHF. CDR3 coding DNA: TGCGCCAGCAGCGAAGACCCCCTCAATCAGCCCCAGCATTTT.

This clone was seen just once. The chain recombines TRBV4-1 with TRBJ2-7; 8 bases align to TRBD2. CDR3 length: 15 amino acids. The trim removed 5 bases at V and 5 bases at J, leaving 11 bases unmatched. Germline V gene sequence: CDR1 MGHRA, CDR2 YSYEKL. CDR3 sequence: CASSSTRLAGDEQYF. DNA for the CDR3: TGCGCCAGCAGCTCAACCCGGCTAGCGGGCGACGAGCAGTACTTC.

This chain joins TRBV12-5 and TRBJ1-5; D perhaps matches TRBD1 (5 bases). This CDR3 is built from 18 residues. Trimming pared 0 bases from V and 3 bases from J, leaving 18 bases between. Germline V gene data show CDR1 as LGHNT and CDR2 as FRNRAP. DNA of the CDR3: TGTGCTAGTGGTTTGGTACTAAGCGCCCAGGGCTACAATCAGCCCCAGCATTTT. Translated, it gives CASGLVLSAQGYNQPQHF. The variable domain in full, completed from reference TRBV12-5 and TRBJ1-5, reads DARVTQTPRHKVTEMGQEVTMRCQPILGHNTVFWYRQTMMQGLELLAYFRNRAPLDDSGMPKDRFSAEMPDATLATLKIQPSEPRDSAVYFCASGLVLSAQGYNQPQHFGDGTRLSIL.

The chain uses TRBV5-4 and TRBJ2-1; D might be TRBD2 (6 bases). The CDR3 sequence is 19 residues long. The V end lost 2 bases, the J end lost 4 bases, and 25 bases lay between the germline ends. In germline, CDR1 is SGHNT, CDR2 YYREEE (reference sequence). This CDR3 is CASSFVLFGMGGRYNEQFF. CDR3 bases: TGTGCCAGCAGCTTCGTGCTGTTCGGGATGGGGGGACGGTACAATGAGCAGTTCTTC.

This clone appeared a single time. This rearrangement joins TRBV5-4 to TRBJ1-2, with unresolved D. The CDR3 is made up of 14 amino acids. Germline CDR1 reads SGHNT; CDR2 reads YYREEE (reference sequence). V lost 0 bases, J lost 4 bases, and 10 bases lay in between. The CDR3 loop reads CASSLAGSGYGYTF. As DNA, the CDR3 is TGTGCCAGCAGCTTGGCGGGGAGCGGCTATGGCTACACCTTC.

The chain carries TRBV29-1 and TRBJ1-2; TRBD1 is a possible D gene (5 bases). The ends were cut back, 1 base at V and 3 bases at J, with 18 bases in the middle. The CDR3 consists of 16 residues. CDR1 SQVTM and CDR2 ANQGSEA come from the germline V gene. CDR3 coding DNA: TGCAGCGTTGAAGGGGGATTCGGCAGGGCGGACTATGGCTACACCTTC. Translation gives CSVEGGFGRADYGYTF.

The gene calls are TRBV19 and TRBJ2-7; 8 bases are a match to TRBD2. The CDR3 is 12 residues long. Germline V gives CDR1 LNHDA, CDR2 SQIVND (reference sequence). After removal of 10 bases from V and 3 bases from J, the junction contained 5 bases not matched to a gene. In DNA form, the CDR3 reads TGTGCCACCCGCGGGGGGTACTACGAGCAGTACTTC. It codes for CATRGGYYEQYF.

The chain combines TRBV9 with TRBJ2-7, with 10 bases aligning to TRBD2. The CDR3 spans 15 residues. CDR1 SGDLS and CDR2 YYNGEE come from the germline V gene. V shed 3 bases and J 4 bases; nucleotides not matched to a gene: 7. The CDR3 protein is CASSGPLAGIYEQYF. The DNA for the CDR3 is TGTGCCAGCAGCGGCCCACTAGCGGGAATATACGAGCAGTACTTC.